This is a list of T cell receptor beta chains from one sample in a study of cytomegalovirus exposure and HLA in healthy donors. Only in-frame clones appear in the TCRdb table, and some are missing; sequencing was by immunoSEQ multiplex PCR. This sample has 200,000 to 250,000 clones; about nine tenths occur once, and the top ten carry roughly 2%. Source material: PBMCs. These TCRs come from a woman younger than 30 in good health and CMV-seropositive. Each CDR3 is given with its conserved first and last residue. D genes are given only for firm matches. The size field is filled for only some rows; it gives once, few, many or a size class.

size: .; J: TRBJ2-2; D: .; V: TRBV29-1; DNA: TGCAGCGTTTTAGGGTCGGGGGCGAACACCGGGGAGCTGTTTTTT; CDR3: CSVLGSGANTGELFF
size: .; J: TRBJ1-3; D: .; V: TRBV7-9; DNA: TGTGCCAGCAGCACACTGGACAGCTCTGGAAACACCATATATTTT; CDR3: CASSTLDSSGNTIYF
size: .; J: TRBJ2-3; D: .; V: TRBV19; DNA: TGTGCCAGTAGTTCAAGGAAGCGAAGCACAGATACGCAGTATTTT; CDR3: CASSSRKRSTDTQYF
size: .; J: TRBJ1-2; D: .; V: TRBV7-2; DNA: TGTGCCAGCAGCTTGCTAGGAGACGGCTACACCTTC; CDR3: CASSLLGDGYTF
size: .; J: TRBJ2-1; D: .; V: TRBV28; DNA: TGTGCCAGCAGTATTAGCTCCTACAATGAGCAGTTCTTC; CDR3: CASSISSYNEQFF
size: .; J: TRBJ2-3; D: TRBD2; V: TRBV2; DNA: TGTGCCATCGGGACTAGCGGTATCACAGATACGCAGTATTTT; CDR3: CAIGTSGITDTQYF
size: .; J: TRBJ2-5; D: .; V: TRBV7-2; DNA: TGTGCCAGCAGCAGACAGGGCGGGATGACCCAGTACTTC; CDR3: CASSRQGGMTQYF
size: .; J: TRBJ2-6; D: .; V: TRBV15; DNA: TGTGCCACCAGCTTCTTTGGGGCCAACGTCCTGACTTTC; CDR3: CATSFFGANVLTF
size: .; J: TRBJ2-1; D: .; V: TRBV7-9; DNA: TGTGCCAGCAGCTTAGTCGGGGTTGCCTACAATGAGCAGTTCTTC; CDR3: CASSLVGVAYNEQFF
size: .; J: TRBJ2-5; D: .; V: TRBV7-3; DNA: TGTGCCAGCAGCTTAAAGGGGACACTTCAAGAGACCCAGTACTTC; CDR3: CASSLKGTLQETQYF
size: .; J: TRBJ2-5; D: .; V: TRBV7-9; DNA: TGTGCCAGCAGCTTTGGTGGCGGCACTAGGAGGAGGGAGACCCAGTACTTC; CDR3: CASSFGGGTRRRETQYF
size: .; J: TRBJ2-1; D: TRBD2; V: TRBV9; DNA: TGTGCCAGCAGTTCCGGGACGGTGGTAGCGGGAGGGCCGGGCAATGAGCAGTTCTTC; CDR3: CASSSGTVVAGGPGNEQFF
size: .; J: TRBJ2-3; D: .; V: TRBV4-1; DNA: TGCGCCAGCAGCCAAGTATCCCCCGTCACAGATACGCAGTATTTT; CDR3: CASSQVSPVTDTQYF
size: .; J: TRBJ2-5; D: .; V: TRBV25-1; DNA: TGTGCCAGCAGTGTAGGGGTAAGGCCCTCAGAGACCCAGTACTTC; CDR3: CASSVGVRPSETQYF
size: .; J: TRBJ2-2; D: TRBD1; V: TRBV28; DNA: TGTGCCAGCAGACCACAACAGGGGGTGAACACCGGGGAGCTGTTTTTT; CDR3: CASRPQQGVNTGELFF
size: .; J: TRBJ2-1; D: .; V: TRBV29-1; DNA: TGCAGCGTTGGGGCGGGTTTTCGGAGCAGCTCCTACAATGAGCAGTTCTTC; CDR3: CSVGAGFRSSSYNEQFF
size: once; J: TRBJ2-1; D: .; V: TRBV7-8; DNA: TGTGCCAGCAGCTTAGCTCAGCGCTACAATGAGCAGTTCTTC; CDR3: CASSLAQRYNEQFF
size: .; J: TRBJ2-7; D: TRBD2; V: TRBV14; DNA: TGTGCCAGCAGCCTCCTTCCCGGGACTAGCGACTACGAGCAGTACTTC; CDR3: CASSLLPGTSDYEQYF
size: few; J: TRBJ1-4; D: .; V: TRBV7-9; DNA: TGTGCCGGAGGGTTGCTCGAAGAAAAACTGTTTTTT; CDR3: CAGGLLEEKLFF
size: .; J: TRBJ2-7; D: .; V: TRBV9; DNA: TGTGCCAGCAGCGTCCGCGGGACCTACGAGCAGTACTTC; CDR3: CASSVRGTYEQYF
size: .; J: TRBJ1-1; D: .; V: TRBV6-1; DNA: TGTGCCAGCACCCCGGACAGTGAAGCTTTCTTT; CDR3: CASTPDSEAFF
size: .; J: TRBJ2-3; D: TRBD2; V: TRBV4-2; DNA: TGTGCCAGCAGCCAAGACCAGGACCCGGGACTAGCGGGAGGTGGAGATACGCAGTATTTT; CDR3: CASSQDQDPGLAGGGDTQYF
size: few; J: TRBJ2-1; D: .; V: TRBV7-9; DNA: TGTGCCAGCCCTTCCTACAATGAGCAGTTCTTC; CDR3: CASPSYNEQFF
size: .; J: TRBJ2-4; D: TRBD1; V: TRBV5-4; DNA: TGTGCCAGCAGCCAAGGGACAGGCCCAAACATTCAGTACTTC; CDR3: CASSQGTGPNIQYF
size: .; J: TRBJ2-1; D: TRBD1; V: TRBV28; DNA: TGTGCCAGCAGTTTATCTCTTAAGGGACAGTACAATGAGCAGTTCTTC; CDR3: CASSLSLKGQYNEQFF
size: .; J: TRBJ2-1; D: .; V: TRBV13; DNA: TGTGCCAGCAGCTTCGCAGGGCCTTCCTACAATGAGCAGTTCTTC; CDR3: CASSFAGPSYNEQFF
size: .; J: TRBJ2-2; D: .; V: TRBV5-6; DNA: TGTGCCAGCAGCCATGCGGGGTTTCTGGCCGGGGAGCTGTTTTTT; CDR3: CASSHAGFLAGELFF
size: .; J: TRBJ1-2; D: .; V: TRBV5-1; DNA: TGCGCCAGCAGCAAAGGCGGGGTGTTGGGAGGCTACACCTTC; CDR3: CASSKGGVLGGYTF
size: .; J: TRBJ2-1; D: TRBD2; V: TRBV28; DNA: TGTGCCAGCAGTTTACCTCCCCTGGGGGGGTACGACGGGGAGCAGTTCTTC; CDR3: CASSLPPLGGYDGEQFF
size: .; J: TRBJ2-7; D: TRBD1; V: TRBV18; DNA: TGTGCCAGCTCACCAAATCTACAGGGGTACGAGCAGTACTTC; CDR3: CASSPNLQGYEQYF
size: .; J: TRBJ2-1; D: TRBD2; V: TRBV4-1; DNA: TGCGCCGTCCGCGGGAGGGACAATGAGCAGTTCTTC; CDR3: CAVRGRDNEQFF
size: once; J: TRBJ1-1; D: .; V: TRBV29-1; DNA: TGCAGCGTTGAGCTGCAAGCCCTGAACACTGAAGCTTTCTTT; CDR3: CSVELQALNTEAFF
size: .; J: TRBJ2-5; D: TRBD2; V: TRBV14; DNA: TGTGCCAGCAGCCAAGGGACTAGCGGTCAAGAGACCCAGTACTTC; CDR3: CASSQGTSGQETQYF
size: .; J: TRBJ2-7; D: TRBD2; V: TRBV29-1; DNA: TGCAGCGTCGCTCTAAGCGGGAGACCATCCTACGAGCAGTACTTC; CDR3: CSVALSGRPSYEQYF
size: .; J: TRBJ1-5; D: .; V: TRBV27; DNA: TGTGCCAGCAGTTTGGCAGGGGATCAGCCCCAGCATTTT; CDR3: CASSLAGDQPQHF
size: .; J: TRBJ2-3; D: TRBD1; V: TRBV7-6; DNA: TGTGCCAGCAGCCTAGACCGGACAGGGGGTAAAACATTTCCAGATACGCAGTATTTT; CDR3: CASSLDRTGGKTFPDTQYF
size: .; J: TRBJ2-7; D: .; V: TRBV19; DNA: TGTGCCAGTAGTATAATGGCAGGGTTCCGCTACGAGCAGTACTTC; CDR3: CASSIMAGFRYEQYF
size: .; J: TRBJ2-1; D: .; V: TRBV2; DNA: TGTGCCAGCACTAGACGGCTTCTGAGCTCCTACAATGAGCAGTTCTTC; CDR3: CASTRRLLSSYNEQFF
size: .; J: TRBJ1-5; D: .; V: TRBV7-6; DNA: TGTGCCAGCAGCTTATGGGCGGGTACCAATCAGCCCCAGCATTTT; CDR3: CASSLWAGTNQPQHF
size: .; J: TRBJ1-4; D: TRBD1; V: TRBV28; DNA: TGTGCCAGCAGCCGACAGGGAAGTGAAAAACTGTTTTTT; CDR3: CASSRQGSEKLFF
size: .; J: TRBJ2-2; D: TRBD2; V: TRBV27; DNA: TGTGCCAGCAGTCCCTTAACGGGAGGCCAGGCCGGGGAGCTGTTTTTT; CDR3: CASSPLTGGQAGELFF
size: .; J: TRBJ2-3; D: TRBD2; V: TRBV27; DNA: TGTGCCACCAGACTAGCGGGCACAGATACGCAGTATTTT; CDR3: CATRLAGTDTQYF
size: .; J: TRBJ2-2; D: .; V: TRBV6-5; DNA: TGTGCCAGCAGCCCCGAGAGGGTCACCGGGGAGCTGTTTTTT; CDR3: CASSPERVTGELFF
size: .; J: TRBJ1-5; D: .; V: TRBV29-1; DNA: TGCAGCGTTGAAGGGCCAGGGGGCAATCAGCCCCAGCATTTT; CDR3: CSVEGPGGNQPQHF
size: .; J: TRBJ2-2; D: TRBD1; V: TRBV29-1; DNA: TGCAGCGTAAGACAGGGAACGAACACCGGGGAGCTGTTTTTT; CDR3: CSVRQGTNTGELFF
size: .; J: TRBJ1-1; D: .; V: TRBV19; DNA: TGTGCCAGTAGTATCCGGACAGAAATGAACACTGAAGCTTTCTTT; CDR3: CASSIRTEMNTEAFF
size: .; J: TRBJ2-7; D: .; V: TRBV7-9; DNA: TGTGCCAGCAGCCCCGCCGGGACATCCAGCTCCTACGAGCAGTACTTC; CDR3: CASSPAGTSSSYEQYF
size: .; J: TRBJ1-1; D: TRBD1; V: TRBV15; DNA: TGTGCCACCAGCACCCCGACAGGGATGAATCCTGAAGCTTTCTTT; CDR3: CATSTPTGMNPEAFF
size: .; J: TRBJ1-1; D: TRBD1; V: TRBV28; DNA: TGTGCCAGCAGTTTCCTGGAACAGGGGGGGAACACTGAAGCTTTCTTT; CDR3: CASSFLEQGGNTEAFF
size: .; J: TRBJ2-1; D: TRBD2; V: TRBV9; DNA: TGTGCCAGCAGCGTAGGCGGGAGCGGCAACAATGAGCAGTTCTTC; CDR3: CASSVGGSGNNEQFF
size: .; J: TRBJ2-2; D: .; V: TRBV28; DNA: TGTGCCAGCAGACCGGGGTCGTACACCGGGGAGCTGTTTTTT; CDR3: CASRPGSYTGELFF
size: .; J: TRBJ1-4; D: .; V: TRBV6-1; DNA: TGTGCCAGCAGTGAAGCGGGGGCAGGGTGGAATGAAAAACTGTTTTTT; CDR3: CASSEAGAGWNEKLFF
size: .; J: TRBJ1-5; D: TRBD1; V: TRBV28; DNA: TGTGCCACCGGGACAGGTGGCAGGCGTAATCAGCCCCAGCATTTT; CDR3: CATGTGGRRNQPQHF
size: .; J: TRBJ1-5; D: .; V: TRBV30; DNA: TGTGCCTGGAGGGGGGCAGCTAGCAATCAGCCCCAGCATTTT; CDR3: CAWRGAASNQPQHF
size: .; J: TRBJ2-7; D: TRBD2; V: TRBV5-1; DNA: TGCGCCAGCAGCTCCCTCAGACTAGCGGGAGGCCGTCCAACTTTCGACGAGCAGTACTTC; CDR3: CASSSLRLAGGRPTFDEQYF